The 15 T cell receptor beta chains reported below all come from one sample, sequenced in a study of early T cells in non-severe SARS-CoV-2 infection. TCRdb used MiXCR to reprocess the 5' RACE reads, holding one entry per CDR3 protein. The sample contains under 50,000 distinct CDR3 sequences, about 4.6% of which appear only once. Specimen: whole blood. The receptors were gathered from an adult who was a healthcare worker with PCR-confirmed SARS-CoV-2 infection or an uninfected control (not recorded which).

The V and J genes are TRBV20-1 and TRBJ1-6; D gene uncertain. V was shortened by 2 bases and J by 10 bases, with 18 bases between the two germline ends. There are 15 residues in the CDR3. Germline lookup yields CDR1 DFQATT and CDR2 SNEGSKA (reference sequence). CDR3: CSARREGENLSPLHF. Here the CDR3 DNA reads TGCAGTGCTAGAAGAGAGGGTGAAAATCTATCACCCCTCCACTTT.

This clonotype was seen ten or more times. The gene calls are TRBV15 and TRBJ2-7; TRBD2 is a possible D gene (6 bases). Trimming shortened V by 4 bases and J by 5 bases, and 18 bases separated the two germline ends. CDR1 is LNHNV and CDR2 is YYDKDF in the germline V gene (reference sequence). This CDR3 has 15 amino acids. The chain's CDR3 is CATSTPGVAGHEQYF. DNA for the CDR3: TGTGCCACCAGCACTCCGGGGGTCGCCGGCCACGAGCAGTACTTC.

This clonotype has a count of ten or more. This chain joins TRBV3-1 and TRBJ2-3; no definite D call. V was pared by 2 bases and J by 4 bases, with 10 bases between. Germline assignment: CDR1 LGHDT and CDR2 YNNKEL (reference sequence). The CDR3 length is 14 residues. This CDR3 is CASSQFSAADTQYF. The CDR3 nucleotides read TGTGCCAGCAGCCAATTTTCCGCAGCAGATACGCAGTATTTT.

This clonotype was counted at least ten times. This CDR3 reads CSVDRGPSYNEQFF. The CDR3 nucleotides read TGCAGCGTTGACCGGGGGCCTTCCTACAATGAGCAGTTCTTC. The chain uses TRBV29-1 and TRBJ2-1, with D perhaps being TRBD1 or TRBD2 (6 bases each). This CDR3 has 14 amino acids. Trimming cost V 3 bases and J 1 base, with 10 bases left between them. Germline CDR1 reads SQVTM; CDR2 reads ANQGSEA.

This clonotype was observed at least ten times. V is TRBV18 and J is TRBJ2-7; TRBD1 aligns across 9 bases. The trim removed 0 bases at V and 4 bases at J, leaving 4 bases unmatched. The CDR3 consists of 15 residues. CDR1 and CDR2 (germline): KGHSH, LQKENI. The CDR3 protein is CASSPPTGGMYEQYF. The CDR3 region has the DNA TGTGCCAGCTCACCACCGACAGGGGGAATGTACGAGCAGTACTTC.

The rearrangement joins TRBV2 to TRBJ2-3; 11 bases align to TRBD1. This CDR3 is 13 amino acids long. V gave up 8 bases and J gave up 5 bases; unmatched junction bases: 3. Germline-derived CDR1 and CDR2 are SNHLY and FYNNEI. The CDR3 nucleotides read TGTGCCAGCGGCGGGACAGGGGGAGATACGCAGTATTTT. This translates into CASGGTGGDTQYF.

This clonotype was picked up many times. The chain employs TRBV30 and TRBJ1-1; no definite D call. This CDR3 is 13 amino acids long. Trimming stripped 2 bases from V and 4 bases from J, with 11 bases between. Looked up from germline, CDR1 is GTSNPN and CDR2 is SVGIG (reference sequence). DNA for the CDR3: TGTGCCTGGAGTAGGCAGGCTGGCACTGAAGCTTTCTTT. Residues: CAWSRQAGTEAFF.

This clonotype was recorded at least ten times. The chain carries TRBV19 and TRBJ2-1, with D maybe TRBD2 (5 bases). Looked up from germline, CDR1 is LNHDA and CDR2 is SQIVND (reference sequence). The CDR3 has 13 amino acids. V was shortened by 10 bases and J by 4 bases, with 14 bases between the two germline ends. The CDR3 loop is CATSPGWYNEQFF. CDR3 nucleotides: TGTGCCACGTCCCCGGGGTGGTACAATGAGCAGTTCTTC.

This clonotype was found many times. The rearrangement uses TRBV7-3 and TRBJ2-6; D not certain. The CDR3 length is 18 residues. Trimming shortened V by 4 bases and J by 0 bases, and 16 bases separated the two germline ends. Germline CDR1 and CDR2: SGHTA and FQGTGA. This chain's CDR3 is CASSYTSGLISGANVLTF. As DNA, the CDR3 is TGTGCCAGCAGCTACACCTCCGGGTTGATCTCTGGGGCCAACGTCCTGACTTTC.

This clonotype was counted many times. The CDR3 nucleotides are TGTGCCAGCAGTTACCGTATCGATTCACCCCTCCACTTT. The encoded protein is CASSYRIDSPLHF. The chain joins TRBV6-2 or TRBV6-3 to TRBJ1-6, with D unclear. The V gene lost 2 bases and the J gene lost 8 bases, with 7 bases spanning the gap. Per the germline V gene, CDR1 is MNHEY and CDR2 is SVGEGT. The CDR3 spans 13 residues.

A single count supports this clonotype. The chain carries TRBV19 and TRBJ1-5; D call uncertain. Looked up from germline, CDR1 is LNHDA and CDR2 is SQIVND (reference sequence). This CDR3 has 15 residues. V lost 5 bases, J lost 5 bases, and 16 bases lay in between. The chain's CDR3 is CASSPGQWKDQPQHF. The CDR3 DNA sequence: TGTGCCAGTAGTCCTGGGCAGTGGAAGGATCAGCCCCAGCATTTT.

The chain employs TRBV18 and TRBJ1-3; 7 bases are shared with TRBD1. Germline V gene data show CDR1 as KGHSH and CDR2 as LQKENI. The CDR3 has 16 residues. The J segment lost 2 bases and the V segment lost 3 bases, leaving 7 bases of the junction unmatched. The CDR3 DNA reads TGTGCCAGCTCACCGGACAGGCCGCAGGCTGGAAACACCATATATTTT. This gives the protein CASSPDRPQAGNTIYF.

In this sample, this clonotype turned up many times. The V and J genes are TRBV18 and TRBJ2-7; D not certain. Trimming shortened V by 3 bases and J by 5 bases, and 14 bases separated the two germline ends. This CDR3 comprises 14 residues. Germline CDR1 is KGHSH and CDR2 is LQKENI. CDR3 sequence (DNA): TGTGCCAGCTCACCCCCCGACGGCGGCGACGAGCAGTACTTC. It is translated as CASSPPDGGDEQYF.

This clonotype was counted ten times or more. The V call is TRBV20-1, the J call TRBJ2-2; 11 nucleotides agree with TRBD2. V trimming: 0 bases; J trimming: 6 bases; junction bases outside the gene matches: 6. Per germline, CDR1 DFQATT and CDR2 SNEGSKA (reference sequence). The CDR3 sequence is 16 residues long. The DNA of the CDR3 is TGCAGTGCTAGAGATGCAACTAGCGGGAGTTCCGGGGAGCTGTTTTTT. The encoded protein is CSARDATSGSSGELFF.

This clonotype was seen many times. The chain joins TRBV5-1 to TRBJ2-4; D gene ambiguous. Germline values: CDR1 SGHRS, CDR2 YFSETQ. The CDR3 covers 14 residues. V lost 2 bases, J lost 0 bases, and 6 bases lay in between. Here the CDR3 reads CASSFGGAKNIQYF. DNA of the CDR3: TGCGCCAGCAGCTTTGGTGGAGCCAAAAACATTCAGTACTTC.